These 12 T cell receptor beta chains were all obtained from the same sample, sequenced in a study of brain metastases from non-small cell lung cancer. Profiling relied on immunoSEQ multiplex PCR, and the TCRdb table lists in-frame clones only, not all of them. The sample has some 930 clones; over 75% are singletons. The material sequenced was tumor-adjacent normal tissue. The receptors derive from a donor at least 40 years old with non-small cell lung cancer.

This clone showed up just once. The chain couples TRBV21-1 to TRBJ1-2. TRBV21-1 is a pseudogene locus. This CDR3 is 17 amino acids long. The CDR3 DNA is TGTGCCAGCAGCAAAACAATCTGGGGAGGGATAAGCTATGGCTACACCTTC. Translation gives CASSKTIWGGISYGYTF.

As for this clone: The junction departs from the called germline gene at one end, perhaps through a read error. Other DNA sequences in this sample translate to the same CDR3. This sequence joins TRBV30 and TRBJ2-7; 7 positions match TRBD2. The CDR3 covers 15 residues. Germline loops: CDR1 GTSNPN, CDR2 SVGIG (reference sequence). The CDR3 bases are TGTGCTTGGAGTCGTCCGTCTAGCGGAGCCGACGAGCAGTACTTC. Protein product: CAWSRPSSGADEQYF.

This sequence joins TRBV7-3 and TRBJ1-5; 7 positions match TRBD1. This CDR3 region has 15 residues. The germline V gene encodes CDR1 SGHTA and CDR2 FQGTGA. V lost 5 bases to trimming and J lost 2 bases; unmatched junction nucleotides: 6. CDR3 in DNA: TGTGCCAGCAGCCTCGACAGGGCTGGCAATCAGCCCCAGCATTTT. Translated, it gives CASSLDRAGNQPQHF.

The V gene is TRBV5-5, the J gene TRBJ2-5; D gene uncertain. The CDR3 spans 13 residues. Germline CDR1 and CDR2: SGHKS and YYEKEE (reference sequence). The V and J ends lost 0 bases and 5 bases respectively, with 8 bases between them. The CDR3 DNA reads as TGTGCCAGCAGCTTGGCCCCACAGGAGACCCAGTACTTC. Translation gives CASSLAPQETQYF.

CDR3 protein: CASSEWDRTGYTF. The CDR3 DNA is TGTGCCAGCAGTGAATGGGACAGAACGGGCTACACCTTC. The V and J genes are TRBV25-1 and TRBJ1-2; 7 bases match TRBD1. V lost 1 base and J lost 8; bases outside the gene matches: 4. Germline assignment: CDR1 MGHDK and CDR2 SYGVNS. This CDR3 spans 13 amino acids.

The chain carries TRBV7-9 and TRBJ1-5; no reliable D call. This CDR3 comprises 14 residues. CDR1 and CDR2 (germline): SEHNR, FQNEAQ (reference sequence). The V end was cut by 5 bases, the J end by 4 bases, with 12 bases between. CDR3 protein: CASSPDGFNQPQHF. CDR3 coding DNA: TGTGCCAGCAGCCCCGACGGATTTAATCAGCCCCAGCATTTT.

The chain carries TRBV9 and TRBJ2-5; TRBD1 matches 10 bases. Losses at the gene ends were 3 bases for V and 6 bases for J; bases not matched to a gene: 11. Germline V gene data show CDR1 as SGDLS and CDR2 as YYNGEE. CDR3 length: 16 residues. The DNA for the CDR3 is TGTGCCAGCAGCGCCACAGGACAGGGGGTCACGCAGACCCAGTACTTC. Amino acids: CASSATGQGVTQTQYF. The entire variable domain, with the rest obtained from reference TRBV9 and TRBJ2-5, is as follows: DSGVTQTPKHLITATGQRVTLRCSPRSGDLSVYWYQQSLDQGLQFLIQYYNGEERAKGNILERFSAQQFPDLHSELNLSSLELGDSALYFCASSATGQGVTQTQYFGPGTRLLVL.

The count of this clone is one. The genes are TRBV6-5 and TRBJ2-7; 7 nucleotides line up with TRBD2. The CDR3 covers 13 residues. V dropped 2 bases and J dropped 2; count of bases not matched to a gene: 0. Germline lookup yields CDR1 MNHEY and CDR2 SVGAGI. CDR3 protein: CASSYGRAYEQYF. The CDR3 DNA is TGTGCCAGCAGTTACGGGAGGGCCTACGAGCAGTACTTC.

The chain recombines TRBV15 with TRBJ1-2; a weak D match, TRBD1 (6 bases). The length of the CDR3 is 14 residues. Germline V gene sequence: CDR1 LNHNV, CDR2 YYDKDF (reference sequence). V was cut by 6 bases and J by 3 bases, with 14 bases left in between. The DNA of the CDR3 is TGTGCCACCAGAGATGGGGGGGCGGACTATGGCTACACCTTC. This sequence encodes CATRDGGADYGYTF.

J is TRBJ2-7 and V is TRBV11-3, with a weak D call TRBD2 (5 bases). Germline loops: CDR1 SGHNT, CDR2 YENEEA. The V end lost 1 base, the J end lost 6 bases, and 7 bases lay between the germline ends. CDR3 length: 12 amino acids. CDR3 region: CASSLASGEQYF. DNA for the CDR3: TGTGCCAGCAGCTTAGCCAGCGGCGAGCAGTACTTC.

This chain joins TRBV19 and TRBJ1-2; D gene uncertain. The CDR3 length is 12 residues. Germline assignment: CDR1 LNHDA and CDR2 SQIVND (reference sequence). V was shortened by 3 bases and J by 6 bases, with 8 bases between the two germline ends. CDR3 in amino acids: CASSMRTHGYTF. The CDR3 DNA sequence: TGTGCCAGTAGTATGAGAACCCATGGCTACACCTTC.

The rearrangement joins TRBV7-6 to TRBJ2-1; 10 nucleotides match TRBD2. The CDR3 length is 15 residues. The germline CDR1 and CDR2 sequences are SGHVS and FNYEAQ. V was clipped by 7 bases and J by 4 bases; unmatched bases: 7. The CDR3, as DNA: TGTGCCAGCACCCCAGCGGGGGGGCCATACAATGAGCAGTTCTTC. Encoded protein: CASTPAGGPYNEQFF.